These T cell receptor beta chains were read from a single sample in a study of CD8+CD57+ T cells in acquired aplastic anemia. MiXCR, applied by TCRdb to the reads, yields one record per CDR3 protein. This repertoire shows around 180,000 distinct CDR3 sequences, roughly 50% found once; its top ten account for 1.8%. The sample comprised sorted CD4+, CD8+, or CD8+CD57+ T cells (not recorded which) from PBMCs. The source of these receptors is a human donor with aplastic anemia. CDR3s include the opening cysteine and the closing phenylalanine or tryptophan. A D gene is named only where the DNA matches it firmly. Some rows have no size entry. The others give once, few or many, or a class for an expanded clone.

abundance | j_gene | v_gene | d_gene | CDR3nt | CDR3aa
few | TRBJ2-1 | TRBV10-3 | - | TGTGCCATCAGTGAGTCGTCGCTAGTGAATGAGCAGTTCTTC | CAISESSLVNEQFF
- | TRBJ1-1 | TRBV7-9 | - | TGTGCCAGCAGCTTAGAAGGGGGAAACACTGAAGCTTTCTTT | CASSLEGGNTEAFF
- | TRBJ2-7 | TRBV7-2 | - | TGTGCCAGCAGCCTCCGGGCGTGGGAGCAGTACTTC | CASSLRAWEQYF
- | TRBJ1-3 | TRBV15 | - | TGTGCCACCAGCAGCCCAAGGCAGGGTAATGGAAACACCATATATTTT | CATSSPRQGNGNTIYF
few | TRBJ1-2 | TRBV2 | - | TGTGCCAGCAGTGATCGGGGGATATCTAACTATGGCTACACCTTC | CASSDRGISNYGYTF
few | TRBJ1-1 | TRBV5-6 | - | TGTGCCAGCAGCCCCCGGGGAGAGGGGGTTGAAGCTTTCTTT | CASSPRGEGVEAFF
many | TRBJ1-5 | TRBV6-2/TRBV6-3 | - | TGTGCCAGCAGTCTACAGGGATCCCTTTATCAGCCCCAGCATTTT | CASSLQGSLYQPQHF
few | TRBJ2-7 | TRBV12-3/TRBV12-4 | - | TGTGCCAGCAGCCGGGGGGCGCAGGTGGACGAGCAGTACTTC | CASSRGAQVDEQYF
- | TRBJ1-2 | TRBV29-1 | - | TGCAGCGTAAGGGATACCTATGGCTACACCTTC | CSVRDTYGYTF
- | TRBJ1-2 | TRBV24-1 | TRBD1 | TGTGCCACCAGTGACAAGGACAGGGTGGCTAACTATGGCTACACCTTC | CATSDKDRVANYGYTF